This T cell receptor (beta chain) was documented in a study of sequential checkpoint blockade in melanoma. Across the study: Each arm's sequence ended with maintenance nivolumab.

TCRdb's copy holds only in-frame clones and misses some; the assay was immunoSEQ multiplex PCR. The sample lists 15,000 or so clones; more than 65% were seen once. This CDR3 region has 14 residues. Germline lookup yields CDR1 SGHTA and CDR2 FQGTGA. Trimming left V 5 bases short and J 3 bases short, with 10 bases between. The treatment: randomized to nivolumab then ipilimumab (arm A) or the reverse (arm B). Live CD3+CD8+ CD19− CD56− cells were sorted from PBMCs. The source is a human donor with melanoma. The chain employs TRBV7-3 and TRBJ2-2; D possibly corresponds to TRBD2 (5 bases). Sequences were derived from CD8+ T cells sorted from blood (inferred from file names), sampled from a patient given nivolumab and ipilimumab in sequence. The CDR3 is CASSPRGYTGELFF. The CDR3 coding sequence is TGTGCCAGCAGCCCGAGAGGGTACACCGGGGAGCTGTTTTTT. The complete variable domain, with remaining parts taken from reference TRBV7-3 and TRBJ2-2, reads GAGVSQTPSNKVTEKGKYVELRCDPISGHTALYWYRQSLGQGPEFLIYFQGTGAADDSGLPNDRFFAVRPEGSVSTLKIQRTERGDSAVYLCASSPRGYTGELFFGEGSRLTVL.